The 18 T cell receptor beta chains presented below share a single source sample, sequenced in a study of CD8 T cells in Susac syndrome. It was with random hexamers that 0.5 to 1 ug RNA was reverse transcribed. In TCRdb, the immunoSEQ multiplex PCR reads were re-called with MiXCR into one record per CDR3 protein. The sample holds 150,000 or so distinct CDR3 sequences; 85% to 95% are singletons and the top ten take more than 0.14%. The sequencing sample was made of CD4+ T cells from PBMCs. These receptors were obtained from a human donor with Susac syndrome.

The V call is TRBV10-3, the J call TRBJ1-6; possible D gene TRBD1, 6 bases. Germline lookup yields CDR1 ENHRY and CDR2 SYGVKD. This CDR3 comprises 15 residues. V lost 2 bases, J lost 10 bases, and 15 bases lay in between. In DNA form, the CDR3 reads TGTGCCATCAGTGAGCCCCAGGGGATAGGCTCACCCCTCCACTTT. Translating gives CAISEPQGIGSPLHF.

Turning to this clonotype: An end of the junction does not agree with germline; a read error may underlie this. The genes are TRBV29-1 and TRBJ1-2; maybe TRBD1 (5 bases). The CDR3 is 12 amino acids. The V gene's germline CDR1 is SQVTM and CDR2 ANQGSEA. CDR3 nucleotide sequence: TGCAGCGCTGAAGGGGTTAGGTATGGCTACACCTTC. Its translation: CSAEGVRYGYTF.

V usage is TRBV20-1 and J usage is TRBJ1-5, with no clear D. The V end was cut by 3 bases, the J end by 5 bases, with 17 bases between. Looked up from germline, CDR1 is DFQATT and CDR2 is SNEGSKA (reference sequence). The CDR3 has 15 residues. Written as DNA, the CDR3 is TGCAGTGCTAGCCCCCTGCAGTTAAATTATCAGCCCCAGCATTTT. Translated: CSASPLQLNYQPQHF.

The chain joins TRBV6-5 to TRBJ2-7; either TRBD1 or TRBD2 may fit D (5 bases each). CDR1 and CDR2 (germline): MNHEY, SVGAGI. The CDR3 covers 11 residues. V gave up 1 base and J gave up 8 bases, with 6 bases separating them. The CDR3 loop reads CASSYLGQQYF. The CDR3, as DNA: TGTGCCAGCAGTTACTTGGGACAGCAGTACTTC.

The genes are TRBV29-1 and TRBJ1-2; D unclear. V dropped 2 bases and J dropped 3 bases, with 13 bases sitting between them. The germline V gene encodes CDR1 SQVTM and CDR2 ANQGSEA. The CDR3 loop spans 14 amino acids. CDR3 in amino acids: CSVETLEGHYGYTF. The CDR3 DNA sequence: TGCAGCGTTGAAACGTTGGAGGGTCACTATGGCTACACCTTC.

The CDR3 DNA reads as TGCAGTGCTACAACCGGGACAGGGTATTACGAGCAGTACTTC. Translated: CSATTGTGYYEQYF. This sequence joins TRBV20-1 and TRBJ2-7; 9 nucleotides match TRBD1. The CDR3 loop spans 14 amino acids. Germline values: CDR1 DFQATT, CDR2 SNEGSKA (reference sequence). Trimming took 4 bases from V and 4 from J; bases not matched to a gene: 8.

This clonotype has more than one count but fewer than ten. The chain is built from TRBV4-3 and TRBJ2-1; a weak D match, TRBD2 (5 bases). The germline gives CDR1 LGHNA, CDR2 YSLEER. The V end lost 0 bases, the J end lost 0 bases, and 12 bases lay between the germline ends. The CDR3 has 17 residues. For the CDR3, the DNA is TGCGCCAGCAGCCAAGATAGGAGGCGACACTCCTACAATGAGCAGTTCTTC. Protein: CASSQDRRRHSYNEQFF.

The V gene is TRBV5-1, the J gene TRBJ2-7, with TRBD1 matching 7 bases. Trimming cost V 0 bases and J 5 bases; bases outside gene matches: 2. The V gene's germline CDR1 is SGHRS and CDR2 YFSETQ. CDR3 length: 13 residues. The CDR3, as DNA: TGCGCCAGCAGCTTGGAAACAGGGGACGAGCAGTACTTC. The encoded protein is CASSLETGDEQYF.

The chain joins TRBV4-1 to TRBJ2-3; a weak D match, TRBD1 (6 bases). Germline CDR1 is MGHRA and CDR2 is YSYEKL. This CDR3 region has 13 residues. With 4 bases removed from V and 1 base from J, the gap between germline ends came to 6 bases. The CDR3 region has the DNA TGCGCCAGCAGCCGGACAGGCACAGATACGCAGTATTTT. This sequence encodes CASSRTGTDTQYF.

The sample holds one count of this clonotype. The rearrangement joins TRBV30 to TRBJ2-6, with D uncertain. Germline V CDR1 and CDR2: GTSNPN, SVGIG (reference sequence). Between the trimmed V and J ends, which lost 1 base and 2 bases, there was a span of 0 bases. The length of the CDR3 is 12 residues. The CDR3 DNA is TGTGCCTGGAGTGCTGGGGCCAACGTCCTGACTTTC. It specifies CAWSAGANVLTF.

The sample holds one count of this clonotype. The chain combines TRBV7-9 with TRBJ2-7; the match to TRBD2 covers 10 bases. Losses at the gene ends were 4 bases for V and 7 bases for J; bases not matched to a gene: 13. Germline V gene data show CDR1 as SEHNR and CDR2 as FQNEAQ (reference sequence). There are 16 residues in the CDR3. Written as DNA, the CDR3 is TGTGCCAGCAGCTCTAGCCCGGGACTAGCGCTCTGGGAGCAGTACTTC. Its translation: CASSSSPGLALWEQYF. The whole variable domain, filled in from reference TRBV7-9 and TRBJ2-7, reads DTGVSQNPRHKITKRGQNVTFRCDPISEHNRLYWYRQTLGQGPEFLTYFQNEAQLEKSRLLSDRFSAERPKGSFSTLEIQRTEQGDSAMYLCASSSSPGLALWEQYFGPGTRLTVT.

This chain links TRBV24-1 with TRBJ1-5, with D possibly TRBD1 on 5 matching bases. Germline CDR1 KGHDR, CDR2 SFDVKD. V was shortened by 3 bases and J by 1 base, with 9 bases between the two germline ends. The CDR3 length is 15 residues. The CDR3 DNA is TGTGCCACCAGTGATGGGGGGGTAAGCAATCAGCCCCAGCATTTT. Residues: CATSDGGVSNQPQHF.

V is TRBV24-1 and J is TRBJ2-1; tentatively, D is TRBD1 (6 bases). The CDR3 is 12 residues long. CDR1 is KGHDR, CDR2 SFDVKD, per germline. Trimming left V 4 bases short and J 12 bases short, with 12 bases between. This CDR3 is CATSESRGTQFF. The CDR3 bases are TGTGCCACCAGTGAGAGCAGGGGAACGCAGTTCTTC.

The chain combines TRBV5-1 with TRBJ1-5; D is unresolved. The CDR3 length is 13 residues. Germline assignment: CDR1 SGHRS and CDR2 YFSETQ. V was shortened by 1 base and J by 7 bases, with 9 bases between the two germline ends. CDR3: CASSLSIGQPQHF. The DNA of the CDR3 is TGCGCCAGCAGCTTGAGTATCGGACAGCCCCAGCATTTT.

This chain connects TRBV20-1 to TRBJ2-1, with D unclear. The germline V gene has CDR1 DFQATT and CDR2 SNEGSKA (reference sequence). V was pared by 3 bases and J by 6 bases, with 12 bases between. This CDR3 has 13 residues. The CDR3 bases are TGCAGTGCTAGGGTCGGGCCAATCAATGAGCAGTTCTTC. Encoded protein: CSARVGPINEQFF.

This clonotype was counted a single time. The DNA of the CDR3 is TGTGCCAGCAGTGAATGGGACCGGACCGCCGCTTTCTTT. This translates into CASSEWDRTAAFF. The chain employs TRBV25-1 and TRBJ1-1, with a weak D call TRBD1 (5 bases). V was pared by 1 base and J by 11 bases, with 14 bases between. Germline CDR1 reads MGHDK; CDR2 reads SYGVNS. This CDR3 is 13 amino acids long.

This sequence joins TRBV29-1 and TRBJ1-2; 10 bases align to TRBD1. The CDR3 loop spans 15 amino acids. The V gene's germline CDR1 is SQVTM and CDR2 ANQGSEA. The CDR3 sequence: CSTRDRGIRGYGYTF. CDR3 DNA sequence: TGCAGTACCCGGGACAGGGGAATTCGCGGCTATGGCTACACCTTC.

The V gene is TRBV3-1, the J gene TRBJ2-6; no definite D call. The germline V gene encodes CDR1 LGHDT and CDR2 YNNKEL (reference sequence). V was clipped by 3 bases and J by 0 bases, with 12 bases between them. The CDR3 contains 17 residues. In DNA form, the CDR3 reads TGTGCCAGCAGCCAGGGCTACAGCCCCTCTGGGGCCAACGTCCTGACTTTC. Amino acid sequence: CASSQGYSPSGANVLTF.